This TCR beta chain was captured by sequencing in a study of blood T cell repertoires in COVID-19. Across the whole study: Samples taken during acute and convalescent COVID-19 were collected in the United States, Italy and Spain.

TCRdb's copy holds only in-frame clones and misses some; the assay was immunoSEQ multiplex PCR. Among 250,000 to 350,000 clones listed, 70% to 90% were seen once. V was shortened by 5 bases and J by 9 bases, with 14 bases between the two germline ends. The CDR3 is 13 residues long. Germline loops: CDR1 SEHNR, CDR2 FQNEAQ (reference sequence). Participants reported their clinical history, and cohort assignment relied on those reports. The chain links TRBV7-9 to TRBJ2-1; no clear D. Material for sequencing was PBMCs or T cells enriched from blood (not recorded which). This sequence originates from a woman between 55 and 75 years old in a cohort exposed to, infected with or recovered from COVID-19 (not recorded which). The CDR3 protein is CASSTSLGGEQFF. DNA of the CDR3: TGTGCCAGCAGCACCTCCCTAGGTGGTGAGCAGTTCTTC.